This T cell receptor (beta chain) was sequenced for a study of OX40 agonist ivuxolimab in advanced cancers. Study-level background: Across the patients, intravenous ivuxolimab was delivered every 2 weeks at 0.01 to 10 mg/kg. Those treated in dose escalation had hepatocellular carcinoma, melanoma, renal cell cancer or head and neck cancer.

Assay used: immunoSEQ multiplex PCR; TCRdb lists only in-frame clones, some missing. The repertoire includes approximately 50,000 clones, 60% to 80% of them detected once, and about 3.9% sits in the top ten. In this sample, this clone turned up a few times. Its antigen is not known. The length of the CDR3 is 12 residues. Germline V gene data show CDR1 as ENHRY and CDR2 as SYGVKD. V dropped 2 bases and J dropped 6 bases, with 2 bases sitting between them. Study results and limitations: Certain nonresponding patients likewise had low normalized T-cell clonal expansion. Mean expanded clone counts were higher in CD8+ than CD4+ T cells.

The J gene is TRBJ1-6, the V gene TRBV10-3, with D hard to call. The clonotype originates from an adult with an advanced solid tumor such as melanoma, head and neck, liver or kidney cancer. The sequences come from CD4+ or CD8+ T cells sorted from blood, collected in a trial of the OX40 agonist ivuxolimab. CDR3 DNA sequence: TGTGCCATCAGTGAGCCTAATTCACCCCTCCACTTT. This sequence encodes CAISEPNSPLHF.